Below are 8 T cell receptor beta chains sequenced from a single sample in a study of CD8+ T cells in alopecia areata. Following RNA extraction, reverse transcription yielded cDNA that acted as the sequencing template. Method: immunoSEQ multiplex PCR; TCRdb's copy keeps in-frame clones and lacks some. The table lists 65,000 to 70,000 clones, under 75% of them singletons. The starting material was CD8+ T cells sorted from blood, obtained at week 0. These receptors were obtained from a human donor with alopecia areata.

V usage is TRBV13 and J usage is TRBJ2-7, with D hard to call. Germline values: CDR1 PRHDT, CDR2 FYEKMQ (reference sequence). Deletions cut 1 base from V and 3 bases from J, with 4 bases between. CDR3 length equals 12 residues. This CDR3 is CASSLEGYEQYF. CDR3 sequence (DNA): TGTGCCAGCAGCTTAGAAGGCTACGAGCAGTACTTC.

This clone was picked up one time. V gene TRBV7-9 combines with J gene TRBJ2-7; a possible D gene is TRBD2 (7 bases). CDR3 length: 15 residues. Germline V gene sequence: CDR1 SEHNR, CDR2 FQNEAQ (reference sequence). V lost 5 bases to trimming and J lost 1 base, with 15 bases between them. The CDR3 DNA reads as TGTGCCAGCAGCCCCTACAGGGACTATTCCTACGAGCAGTACTTC. Amino acid sequence: CASSPYRDYSYEQYF.

Notes on this clone: The same CDR3 can be traced to other DNA sequences in this sample. The rearrangement joins TRBV27 to TRBJ1-5; maybe TRBD1 (5 bases). This CDR3 is built from 14 residues. Trimming took off 2 bases at V and 3 bases at J, with 8 bases between the two ends. Germline V gives CDR1 MNHEY, CDR2 SMNVEV (reference sequence). The CDR3 sequence: CASSLQGSNQPQHF. The CDR3 bases are TGTGCCAGCAGTTTACAGGGCTCCAATCAGCCCCAGCATTTT.

The chain carries TRBV13 and TRBJ2-7; no firm D call. The CDR3 totals 14 residues. Trimming removed 6 bases at V and 2 bases at J, with 14 bases between. Germline V gene sequence: CDR1 PRHDT, CDR2 FYEKMQ (reference sequence). DNA for the CDR3: TGTGCCAGCAGTTTATCGGGCAGACCCTACGAGCAGTACTTC. Its translation is CASSLSGRPYEQYF.

This clone was counted once. The CDR3 nucleotides read TGTGCCTGGAGTCAGGACAGGCCGAACTATGGCTACACCTTC. This gives the protein CAWSQDRPNYGYTF. This rearrangement joins TRBV30 to TRBJ1-2; 7 bases match TRBD1. Germline lookup yields CDR1 GTSNPN and CDR2 SVGIG (reference sequence). This CDR3 has 14 residues. V was pared by 2 bases and J by 2 bases, with 5 bases of the junction left unmatched.

The J gene is TRBJ2-1, the V gene TRBV5-6; D not resolved. Trimming left V 2 bases short and J 0 bases short, with 12 bases between. Per the germline V gene, CDR1 is SGHDT and CDR2 is YYEEEE. CDR3 length: 16 residues. CDR3 bases: TGTGCCAGCAGCTTTAGTCCACTTAGCTCCTACAATGAGCAGTTCTTC. Its protein is CASSFSPLSSYNEQFF.

This clone was seen a handful of times. This chain joins TRBV19 and TRBJ2-4, with TRBD1 matching 7 bases. Looked up from germline, CDR1 is LNHDA and CDR2 is SQIVND (reference sequence). The CDR3 is made up of 14 amino acids. V lost 1 base to trimming and J lost 6 bases; unmatched junction nucleotides: 3. The CDR3 DNA reads as TGTGCCAGTAGTATAGGGACAGGAAGAAACATTCAGTACTTC. Translation: CASSIGTGRNIQYF.

This chain uses TRBV30 with TRBJ2-7; D is perhaps TRBD1 (5 bases). Trimming left V 2 bases short and J 0 bases short, with 14 bases between. The length of the CDR3 is 15 residues. Germline V gene lookup returns CDR1 GTSNPN and CDR2 SVGIG (reference sequence). The CDR3 DNA is TGTGCCTGGAGTTTTCTTAAGGGGTCCTCCTACGAGCAGTACTTC. It specifies CAWSFLKGSSYEQYF.